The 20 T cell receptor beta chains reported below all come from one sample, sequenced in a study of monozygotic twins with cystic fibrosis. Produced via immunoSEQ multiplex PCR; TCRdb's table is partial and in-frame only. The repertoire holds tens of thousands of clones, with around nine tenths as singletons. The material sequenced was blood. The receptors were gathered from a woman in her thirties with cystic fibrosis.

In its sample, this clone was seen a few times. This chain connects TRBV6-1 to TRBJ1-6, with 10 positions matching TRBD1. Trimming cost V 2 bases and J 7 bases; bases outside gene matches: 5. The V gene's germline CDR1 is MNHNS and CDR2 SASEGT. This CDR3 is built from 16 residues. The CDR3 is CASSETPGQGNSPLHF. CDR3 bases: TGTGCCAGCAGTGAAACCCCGGGACAGGGGAATTCACCCCTCCACTTT.

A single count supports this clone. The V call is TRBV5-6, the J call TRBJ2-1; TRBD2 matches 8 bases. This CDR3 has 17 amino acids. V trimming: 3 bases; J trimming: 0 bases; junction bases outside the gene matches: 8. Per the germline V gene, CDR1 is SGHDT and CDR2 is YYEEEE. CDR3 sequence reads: CASSSRGAQLSYNEQFF. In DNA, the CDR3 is TGTGCCAGCAGCTCGCGGGGGGCCCAACTCTCCTACAATGAGCAGTTCTTC.

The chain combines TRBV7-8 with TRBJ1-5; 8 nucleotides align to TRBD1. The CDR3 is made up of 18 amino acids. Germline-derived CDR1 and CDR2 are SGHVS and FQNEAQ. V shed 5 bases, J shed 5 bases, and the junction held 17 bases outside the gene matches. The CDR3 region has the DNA TGTGCCAGCAGCAAGGACAGGGCTCAACCAGGGGGGTATCAGCCCCAGCATTTT. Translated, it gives CASSKDRAQPGGYQPQHF.

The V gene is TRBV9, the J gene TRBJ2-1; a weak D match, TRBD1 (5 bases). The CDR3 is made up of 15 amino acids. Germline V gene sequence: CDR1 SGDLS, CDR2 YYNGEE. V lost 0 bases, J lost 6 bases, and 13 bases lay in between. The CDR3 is CASSVAYTGSNEQFF. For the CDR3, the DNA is TGTGCCAGCAGCGTAGCTTATACAGGTTCCAATGAGCAGTTCTTC.

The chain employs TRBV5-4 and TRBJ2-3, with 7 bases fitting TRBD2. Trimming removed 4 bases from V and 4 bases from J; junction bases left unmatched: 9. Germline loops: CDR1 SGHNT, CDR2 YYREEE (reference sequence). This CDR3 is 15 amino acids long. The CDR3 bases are TGTGCCAGCAGCCCTAAGCGGGGAAGGGCAGATACGCAGTATTTT. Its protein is CASSPKRGRADTQYF.

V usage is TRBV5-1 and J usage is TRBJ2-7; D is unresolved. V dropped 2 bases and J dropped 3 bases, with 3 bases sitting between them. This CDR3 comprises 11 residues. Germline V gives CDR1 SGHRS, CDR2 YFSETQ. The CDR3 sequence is CASSLDYEQYF. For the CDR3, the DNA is TGCGCCAGCAGCTTAGACTACGAGCAGTACTTC. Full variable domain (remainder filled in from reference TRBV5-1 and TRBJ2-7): KAGVTQTPRYLIKTRGQQVTLSCSPISGHRSVSWYQQTPGQGLQFLFEYFSETQRNKGNFPGRFSGRQFSNSRSEMNVSTLELGDSALYLCASSLDYEQYFGPGTRLTVT.

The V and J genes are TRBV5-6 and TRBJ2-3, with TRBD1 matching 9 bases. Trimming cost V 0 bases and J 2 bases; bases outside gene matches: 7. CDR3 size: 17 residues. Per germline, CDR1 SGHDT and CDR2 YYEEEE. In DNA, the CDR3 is TGTGCCAGCAGCTTGGAGGACAGGGGAATTCCCACAGATACGCAGTATTTT. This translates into CASSLEDRGIPTDTQYF.

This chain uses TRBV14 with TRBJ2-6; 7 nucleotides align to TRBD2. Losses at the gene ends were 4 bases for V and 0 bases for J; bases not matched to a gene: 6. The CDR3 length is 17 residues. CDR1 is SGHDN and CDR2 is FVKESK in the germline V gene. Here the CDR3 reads CASSPWGGLSGANVLTF. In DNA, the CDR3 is TGTGCCAGCAGCCCATGGGGAGGGCTCTCTGGGGCCAACGTCCTGACTTTC.

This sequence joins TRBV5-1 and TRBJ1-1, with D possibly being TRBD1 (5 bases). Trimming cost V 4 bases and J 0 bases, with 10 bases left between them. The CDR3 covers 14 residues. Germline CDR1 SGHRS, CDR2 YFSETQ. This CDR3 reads CASSPTELNTEAFF. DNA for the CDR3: TGCGCCAGCAGCCCGACAGAGTTGAACACTGAAGCTTTCTTT.

Written as DNA, the CDR3 is TGTGCCAGCAGTTTTGGGGACGGGGGGCCTTACGAGCAGTACTTC. Translating gives CASSFGDGGPYEQYF. The genes are TRBV7-2 and TRBJ2-7; the D gene is possibly TRBD2 (7 bases). Germline V gene data show CDR1 as SGHTA and CDR2 as FQGNSA. V gave up 6 bases and J gave up 4 bases, with 19 bases separating them. CDR3 length equals 15 residues.

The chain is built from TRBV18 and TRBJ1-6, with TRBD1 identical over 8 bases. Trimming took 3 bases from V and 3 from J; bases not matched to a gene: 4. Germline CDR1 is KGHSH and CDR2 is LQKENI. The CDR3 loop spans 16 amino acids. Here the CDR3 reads CASSPPDRGYNSPLHF. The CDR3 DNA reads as TGTGCCAGCTCACCTCCTGACAGGGGCTATAATTCACCCCTCCACTTT.

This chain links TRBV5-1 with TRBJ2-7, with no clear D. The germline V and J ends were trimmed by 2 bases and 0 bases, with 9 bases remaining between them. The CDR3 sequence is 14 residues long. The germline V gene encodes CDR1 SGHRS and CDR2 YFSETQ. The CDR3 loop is CASSLGPSSYEQYF. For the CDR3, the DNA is TGCGCCAGCAGCTTAGGCCCAAGCTCCTACGAGCAGTACTTC.

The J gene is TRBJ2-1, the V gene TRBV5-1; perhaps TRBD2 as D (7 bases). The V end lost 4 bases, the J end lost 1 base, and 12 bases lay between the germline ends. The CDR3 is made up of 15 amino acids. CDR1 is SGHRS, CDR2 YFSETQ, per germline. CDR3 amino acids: CASSQGGGSYNEQFF. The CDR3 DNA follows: TGCGCCAGCAGCCAGGGAGGGGGGTCCTACAATGAGCAGTTCTTC.

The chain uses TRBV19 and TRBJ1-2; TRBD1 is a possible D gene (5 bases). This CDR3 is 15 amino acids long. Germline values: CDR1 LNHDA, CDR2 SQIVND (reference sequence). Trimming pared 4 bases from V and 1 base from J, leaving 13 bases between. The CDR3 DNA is TGTGCCAGTAGTAGCGAACGACAGATTAACTATGGCTACACCTTC. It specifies CASSSERQINYGYTF. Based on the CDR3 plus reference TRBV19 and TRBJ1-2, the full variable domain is DGGITQSPKYLFRKEGQNVTLSCEQNLNHDAMYWYRQDPGQGLRLIYYSQIVNDFQKGDIAEGYSVSREKKESFPLTVTSAQKNPTAFYLCASSSERQINYGYTFGSGTRLTVV.

In DNA, the CDR3 is TGTGCCAGCAGTTATCAGAGACAGACAGATACGCAGTATTTT. Amino acid sequence: CASSYQRQTDTQYF. The V call is TRBV6-6, the J call TRBJ2-3; the D gene is possibly TRBD1 (5 bases). Between the trimmed V and J ends, which lost 3 bases and 3 bases, there was a span of 10 bases. CDR1 is MNHNY, CDR2 SVGAGI, per germline (reference sequence). The CDR3 has 14 amino acids.

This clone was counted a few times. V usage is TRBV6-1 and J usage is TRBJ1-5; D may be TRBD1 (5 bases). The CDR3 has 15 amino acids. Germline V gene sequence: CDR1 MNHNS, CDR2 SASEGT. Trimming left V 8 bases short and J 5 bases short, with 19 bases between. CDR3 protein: CASGGATTLDQPQHF. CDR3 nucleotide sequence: TGTGCCAGCGGAGGGGCCACGACTCTCGATCAGCCCCAGCATTTT.

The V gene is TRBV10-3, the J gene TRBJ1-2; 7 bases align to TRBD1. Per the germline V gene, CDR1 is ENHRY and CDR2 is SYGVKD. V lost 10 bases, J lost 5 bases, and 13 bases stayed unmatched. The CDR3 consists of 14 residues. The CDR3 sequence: CATYNRGRGYGYTF. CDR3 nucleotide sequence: TGTGCCACCTACAACAGGGGCCGGGGATATGGCTACACCTTC.

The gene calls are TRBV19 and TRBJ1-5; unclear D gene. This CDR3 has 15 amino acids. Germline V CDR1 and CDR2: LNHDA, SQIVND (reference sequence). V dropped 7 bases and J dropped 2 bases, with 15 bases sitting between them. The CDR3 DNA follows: TGTGCCAGTACCATTGGCACCCTTGGCAATCAGCCCCAGCATTTT. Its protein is CASTIGTLGNQPQHF.

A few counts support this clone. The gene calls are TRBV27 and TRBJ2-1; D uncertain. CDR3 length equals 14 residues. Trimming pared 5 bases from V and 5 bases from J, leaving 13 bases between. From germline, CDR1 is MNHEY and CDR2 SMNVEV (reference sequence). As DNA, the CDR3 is TGTGCCAGCAGTGAAACCCAGGATAACAATGAGCAGTTCTTC. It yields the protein CASSETQDNNEQFF.

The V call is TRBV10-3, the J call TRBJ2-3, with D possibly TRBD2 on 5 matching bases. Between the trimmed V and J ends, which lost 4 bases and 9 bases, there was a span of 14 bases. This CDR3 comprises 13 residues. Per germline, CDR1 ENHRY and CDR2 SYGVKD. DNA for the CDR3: TGTGCCATCAGTGCGGACGGGGAAGAGACGCAGTATTTT. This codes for CAISADGEETQYF.